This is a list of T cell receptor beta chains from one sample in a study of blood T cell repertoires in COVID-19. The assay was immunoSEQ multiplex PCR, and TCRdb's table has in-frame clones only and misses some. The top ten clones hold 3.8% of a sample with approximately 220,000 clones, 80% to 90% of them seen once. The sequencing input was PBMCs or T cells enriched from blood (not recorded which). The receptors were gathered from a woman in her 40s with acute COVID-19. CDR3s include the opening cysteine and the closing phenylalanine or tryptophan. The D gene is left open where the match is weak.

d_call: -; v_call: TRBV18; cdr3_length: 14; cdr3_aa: CASSPRTHPAEQYF
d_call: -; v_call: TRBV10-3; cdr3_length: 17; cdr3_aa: CAISDPTGTPTRETQYF
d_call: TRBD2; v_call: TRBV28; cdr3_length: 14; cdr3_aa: CASSFAGEEHEQFF
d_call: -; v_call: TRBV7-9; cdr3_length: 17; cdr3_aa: CASSLLPGLPGTGELFF
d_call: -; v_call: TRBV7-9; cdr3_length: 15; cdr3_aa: CASSFSGSGTGELFF
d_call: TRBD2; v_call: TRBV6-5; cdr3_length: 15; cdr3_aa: CASNNIRGGFGEQYF
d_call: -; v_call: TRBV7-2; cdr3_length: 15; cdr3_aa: CASSSQGSTNEKLFF
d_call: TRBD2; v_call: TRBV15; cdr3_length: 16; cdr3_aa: CATSRDISGVGNEQFF
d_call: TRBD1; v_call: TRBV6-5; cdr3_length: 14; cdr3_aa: CASSTGTGWTEQYF
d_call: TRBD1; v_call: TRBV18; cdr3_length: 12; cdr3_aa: CASSNDRGEQFF
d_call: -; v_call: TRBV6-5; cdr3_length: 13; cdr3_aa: CASGGLPRDEQYF
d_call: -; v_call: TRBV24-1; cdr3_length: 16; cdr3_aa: CATSDARESTNEKLFF
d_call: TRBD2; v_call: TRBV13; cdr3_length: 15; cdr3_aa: CASSPRTSSYNEQFF
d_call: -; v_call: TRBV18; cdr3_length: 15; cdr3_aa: CASSPRAEGQETQYF
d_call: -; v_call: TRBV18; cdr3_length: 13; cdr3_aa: CASSPTRVYEQFF
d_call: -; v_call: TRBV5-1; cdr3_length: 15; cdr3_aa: CASSLGGDYSYEQYF
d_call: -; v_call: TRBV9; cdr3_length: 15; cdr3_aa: CASSVLNGRIYEQYF
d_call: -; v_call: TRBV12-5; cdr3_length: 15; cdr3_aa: CASGTGLLGDNEQFF
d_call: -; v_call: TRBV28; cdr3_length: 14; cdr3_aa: CASNGPSGYQPQHF
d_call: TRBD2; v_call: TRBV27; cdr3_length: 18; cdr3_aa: CASSLLSSSGRVSGELFF